These 13 T cell receptor beta chains were all obtained from the same sample, sequenced in a study of T cell clones after liver transplantation. The assay was immunoSEQ multiplex PCR, and TCRdb's table has in-frame clones only and misses some. The sample holds 75,000 to 95,000 clones, 70% to 90% seen once. Sample: CD4+ T cells from blood, taken at the 22-month timepoint. The receptors derive from a human patient who received a liver transplant. Some T cells may have come from the graft donor.

This clone occurred once. The gene calls are TRBV11-2 and TRBJ2-1; D is perhaps TRBD1 (5 bases). Germline V gene data show CDR1 as SGHAT and CDR2 as FQNNGV. This CDR3 has 14 residues. Between the trimmed V and J ends, which lost 4 bases and 4 bases, there was a span of 11 bases. CDR3 coding DNA: TGTGCCAGCAGCTGGAGACAGCAATACAATGAGCAGTTCTTC. Translated, it gives CASSWRQQYNEQFF.

J is TRBJ1-3 and V is TRBV19; D is perhaps TRBD1 (5 bases). Germline lookup yields CDR1 LNHDA and CDR2 SQIVND (reference sequence). This CDR3 contains 15 residues. Trimming took off 8 bases at V and 1 base at J, with 15 bases between the two ends. The CDR3 DNA follows: TGTGCCAGTTTTCGACCCGGGACTTCTGGAAACACCATATATTTT. Translated: CASFRPGTSGNTIYF.

The rearrangement uses TRBV11-1 and TRBJ1-6, with D unclear. The V end was cut by 0 bases, the J end by 9 bases, with 9 bases between. Per germline, CDR1 SGHAT and CDR2 FQDESV (reference sequence). CDR3 length: 14 amino acids. The CDR3 here is CASSLAIVASPLHF. DNA for the CDR3: TGTGCCAGCAGCTTAGCAATCGTCGCTTCACCCCTCCACTTT.

V and J are TRBV6-5 and TRBJ2-7; D assignment may be TRBD1 or TRBD2 (5 bases each). The V gene's germline CDR1 is MNHEY and CDR2 SVGAGI. Trimming cost V 5 bases and J 9 bases, with 11 bases left between them. The CDR3 has 11 amino acids. Here the CDR3 reads CASSPGRLQYF. The CDR3 DNA follows: TGTGCCAGCAGTCCGGGACGACTGCAGTACTTC.

CDR3 sequence: CASSFLGGYGYTF. The CDR3 region has the DNA TGTGCCAGCTCATTCCTGGGAGGCTATGGCTACACCTTC. The chain employs TRBV6-5 and TRBJ1-2; the D is unclear. Germline lookup yields CDR1 MNHEY and CDR2 SVGAGI. The CDR3 loop spans 13 amino acids. V was trimmed by 8 bases and J by 4 bases, leaving 14 bases between them.

Only a few counts were recorded for this clone. V usage is TRBV4-1 and J usage is TRBJ2-7; no clear D. The CDR3 is 16 residues long. Germline V lookup: CDR1 MGHRA, CDR2 YSYEKL. V lost 3 bases and J 0 bases, leaving 15 bases between the germline ends. The CDR3 reads CASSQVASANSYEQYF. The DNA for the CDR3 is TGCGCCAGCAGCCAGGTTGCGTCGGCTAACTCCTACGAGCAGTACTTC.

The chain links TRBV6-1 to TRBJ2-5; weak D call: TRBD2 (5 bases). Trimming took 3 bases from V and 7 from J, leaving 15 bases between them. Germline V gives CDR1 MNHNS, CDR2 SASEGT. The CDR3 is made up of 14 amino acids. The CDR3 DNA is TGTGCCAGCAGTGAGAGAAACCTTGGGAGGACCCAGTACTTC. This translates into CASSERNLGRTQYF.

The chain recombines TRBV7-8 with TRBJ2-5; perhaps TRBD2 as D (5 bases). The CDR3 runs 15 residues. The ends were cut back, 0 bases at V and 2 bases at J, with 10 bases in the middle. CDR1 is SGHVS and CDR2 is FQNEAQ in the germline V gene. The CDR3 DNA reads TGTGCCAGCAGCTTAGCGGGAGTTAGACAAGAGACCCAGTACTTC. Its protein is CASSLAGVRQETQYF.

The CDR3 here is CASSYSTHQGDTQYF. The CDR3 DNA is TGTGCCAGCAGTTACTCGACACATCAAGGAGATACGCAGTATTTT. The chain recombines TRBV6-5 with TRBJ2-3; unclear D gene. The CDR3 is 15 amino acids. Germline values: CDR1 MNHEY, CDR2 SVGAGI. Trimming left V 0 bases short and J 5 bases short, with 12 bases between.

This chain links TRBV6-5 with TRBJ2-7; 7 bases fit TRBD2. Trimming removed 5 bases from V and 2 bases from J; junction bases left unmatched: 3. The CDR3 loop spans 13 amino acids. Germline CDR1 is MNHEY and CDR2 is SVGAGI. The CDR3 coding sequence is TGTGCCAGCAGTCCAGCGGGAACCTACGAGCAGTACTTC. This gives the protein CASSPAGTYEQYF.

V usage is TRBV10-3 and J usage is TRBJ1-1, with a tentative D call TRBD1 (5 bases). Trimming pared 1 base from V and 2 bases from J, leaving 11 bases between. The CDR3 consists of 15 residues. Germline lookup yields CDR1 ENHRY and CDR2 SYGVKD. CDR3 sequence reads: CAISELTVLNTEAFF. DNA for the CDR3: TGTGCCATCAGTGAGTTGACAGTTCTTAACACTGAAGCTTTCTTT.

The chain couples TRBV19 to TRBJ1-5; a possible D gene is TRBD1 (6 bases). Germline V gene data show CDR1 as LNHDA and CDR2 as SQIVND (reference sequence). The CDR3 is 13 residues long. V lost 6 bases and J lost 8, with 14 bases in between. The CDR3 DNA reads as TGTGCCAGTAGCCGGGGGGGGGCTGAGCCCCAGCATTTT. Translated: CASSRGGAEPQHF. Drawing the rest from reference TRBV19 and TRBJ1-5, the complete variable domain is DGGITQSPKYLFRKEGQNVTLSCEQNLNHDAMYWYRQDPGQGLRLIYYSQIVNDFQKGDIAEGYSVSREKKESFPLTVTSAQKNPTAFYLCASSRGGAEPQHFGDGTRLSIL.

CDR3 protein: CASSPGLAETQYF. CDR3 bases: TGTGCCAGCTCACCGGGGCTCGCGGAGACCCAGTACTTC. The chain employs TRBV18 and TRBJ2-5, with a tentative D call TRBD1 (5 bases). The V and J ends lost 3 bases and 5 bases respectively, with 10 bases between them. Germline lookup yields CDR1 KGHSH and CDR2 LQKENI. The CDR3 spans 13 residues.